This T cell receptor (beta chain) was recorded in a study of blood T cell repertoires in COVID-19. As for the study in general: PBMCs, B-cell-depleted T cells, or T cells provided the cDNA or gDNA that made up the material.

The germline V gene has CDR1 SGHTA and CDR2 FQGNSA. V was clipped by 5 bases and J by 4 bases, with 6 bases between them. The CDR3 covers 12 residues. Per the authors' pipeline: Reference gene primer amplification yielded estimated nucleated cell counts. The assay was immunoSEQ multiplex PCR, and TCRdb's table has in-frame clones only and misses some. The V and J calls and clone size come from that table; D and trimming were worked out from the DNA. Seen here are 200,000 to 250,000 clones, roughly 80% observed once, and the top ten hold 4.5% to 7%. The chain is built from TRBV7-2 and TRBJ1-3; D is possibly TRBD1 (6 bases). Specimen: peripheral blood. This receptor was identified in a woman in her 70s with acute or convalescent COVID-19. CDR3 amino acids: CASSGQGNTIYF. CDR3 bases: TGTGCCAGCAGCGGACAGGGAAACACCATATATTTT. The variable domain in full, completed from reference TRBV7-2 and TRBJ1-3, reads GAGVSQSPSNKVTEKGKDVELRCDPISGHTALYWYRQSLGQGLEFLIYFQGNSAPDKSGLPSDRFSAERTGGSVSTLTIQRTQQEDSAVYLCASSGQGNTIYFGEGSWLTVV.